Included here is one TCR beta chain sequence, with context. Sequencing was performed with immunoSEQ multiplex PCR; in TCRdb, only in-frame clones are kept and a portion is missing. The profile shows 80,000 to 95,000 clones, less than 90% of them singletons. Regarding time point: peripheral blood 6 weeks after treatment start. This entry belongs to a study of PD-L1 blockade in urothelial cancer. The source was PBMCs, collected around atezolizumab (anti-PD-L1) treatment. The clonotype originates from a man between 65 and 79 years old with urothelial cancer.

The chain's CDR3 is CASSSRLATLGEQYF. CDR3 nucleotide sequence: TGTGCCAGCAGCTCTCGACTAGCGACCCTTGGAGAGCAGTACTTC. J is TRBJ2-7 and V is TRBV7-2, with 8 bases that match TRBD2. CDR3 size: 15 residues. The germline gives CDR1 SGHTA, CDR2 FQGNSA. V was pared by 4 bases and J by 7 bases, with 12 bases of the junction left unmatched.